This entry describes one TCR beta chain. Its cognate antigen is unknown. This specimen comes from a study of T cells in localized non-small cell lung cancer. Produced via immunoSEQ multiplex PCR; TCRdb's table is partial and in-frame only. This sample has some 140,000 clones, with 80% to 90% found just once. The CDR3 contains 17 residues. Overall study findings and caveats: Longer overall survival associated with higher blood T cell density; shorter survival with higher adjacent-lung clonality. Uninvolved adjacent lung showed the highest T cell clonality, exceeding tumor. Analysis by sequencing included only one tumor region, so heterogeneity remains possible. Turning up in adjacent lung were a median around 60 of the top 100 tumor clones.

Sequenced here: peripheral blood, sampled before any cancer treatment. The clonotype comes from a female donor of 60 years or more with stage I lung adenocarcinoma. The V call is TRBV7-5, the J call TRBJ1-2; the table's D call of TRBD1 was not tested on the DNA. TRBV7-5 is recorded as a pseudogene. CDR3 sequence: CARSLLGPGQGEYGYTF. For the CDR3, the DNA is TGTGCCAGAAGCTTGTTAGGTCCGGGACAGGGCGAATATGGCTACACCTTC.